Listed below are T cell receptor beta chains from one sample, sequenced in a study of OX40 agonist ivuxolimab in advanced cancers. The method was immunoSEQ multiplex PCR; TCRdb's version includes in-frame clones alone and lacks a portion of them. The table has some 39,000 clones, about 81% seen once; the top ten hold 22%. Here the sequenced sample was CD4+ or CD8+ T cells sorted from blood, taken in a trial of the OX40 agonist ivuxolimab. The receptors were gathered from an adult with an advanced solid tumor such as melanoma, head and neck, liver or kidney cancer. CDR3s include the opening cysteine and the closing phenylalanine or tryptophan. The order of the fields is CDR3 protein, CDR3 DNA, V gene, clone size, J gene, D gene. The D gene is left open where the match is weak. Clone size appears in some rows only: once, few, many, or a class for an expanded clone.

cdr3_aa: CASSVAAGTYEQYF
cdr3_nt: TGTGCCAGCAGTGTAGCAGCGGGAACCTACGAGCAGTACTTC
v_call: TRBV2
clone_size: .
j_call: TRBJ2-7
d_call: TRBD2

cdr3_aa: CASTKGGSTDTQYF
cdr3_nt: TGTGCCAGCACCAAAGGGGGGAGTACAGATACGCAGTATTTT
v_call: TRBV6-5
clone_size: .
j_call: TRBJ2-3
d_call: .

cdr3_aa: CSAGPMAFF
cdr3_nt: TGCAGTGCTGGCCCTATGGCTTTCTTT
v_call: TRBV20-1
clone_size: .
j_call: TRBJ1-1
d_call: .

cdr3_aa: CASSPERNEQFF
cdr3_nt: TGTGCCAGCTCACCCGAGCGAAATGAGCAGTTCTTC
v_call: TRBV18
clone_size: .
j_call: TRBJ2-1
d_call: .

cdr3_aa: CASSYVSSYNSPLHF
cdr3_nt: TGTGCCAGCAGTTACGTCAGCTCCTATAATTCACCCCTCCACTTT
v_call: TRBV6-5
clone_size: .
j_call: TRBJ1-6
d_call: .

cdr3_aa: CASSPVGGVLREQYF
cdr3_nt: TGTGCCAGCAGTCCCGTGGGGGGAGTCTTAAGAGAGCAGTACTTC
v_call: TRBV28
clone_size: .
j_call: TRBJ2-7
d_call: .

cdr3_aa: CASSENGVVGNIQYF
cdr3_nt: TGTGCCAGCAGTGAAAATGGCGTCGTAGGAAACATTCAGTACTTC
v_call: TRBV2
clone_size: .
j_call: TRBJ2-4
d_call: .

cdr3_aa: CSVDDRLNTEAFF
cdr3_nt: TGCAGCGTAGATGACAGACTGAACACTGAAGCTTTCTTT
v_call: TRBV29-1
clone_size: .
j_call: TRBJ1-1
d_call: .

cdr3_aa: CASSYSGGAGANVLTF
cdr3_nt: TGTGCCAGCAGTTACTCCGGGGGTGCTGGGGCCAACGTCCTGACTTTC
v_call: TRBV6-5
clone_size: .
j_call: TRBJ2-6
d_call: .

cdr3_aa: CASSGQGVVSYGYTF
cdr3_nt: TGTGCCAGCAGTGGACAGGGGGTGGTATCCTATGGCTACACCTTC
v_call: TRBV6-1
clone_size: once
j_call: TRBJ1-2
d_call: TRBD1

cdr3_aa: CASSLLAGNNGYTF
cdr3_nt: TGTGCCAGCAGTTTACTGGCGGGGAATAATGGCTACACCTTC
v_call: TRBV28
clone_size: .
j_call: TRBJ1-2
d_call: .

cdr3_aa: CASSLGGAGNTIYF
cdr3_nt: TGTGCCAGCAGCTTGGGAGGGGCTGGAAACACCATATATTTT
v_call: TRBV5-6
clone_size: few
j_call: TRBJ1-3
d_call: .

cdr3_aa: CASTEVSSGANVLTF
cdr3_nt: TGTGCCAGCACCGAGGTTTCTTCTGGGGCCAACGTCCTGACTTTC
v_call: TRBV6-5
clone_size: .
j_call: TRBJ2-6
d_call: .

cdr3_aa: CASSLGGKQETQYF
cdr3_nt: TGTGCCAGCAGCTTAGGAGGGAAGCAAGAGACCCAGTACTTC
v_call: TRBV7-2
clone_size: few
j_call: TRBJ2-5
d_call: .

cdr3_aa: CASSLQGNNSPLHF
cdr3_nt: TGTGCCAGCAGCCTACAGGGGAATAATTCACCCCTCCACTTT
v_call: TRBV7-2
clone_size: once
j_call: TRBJ1-6
d_call: TRBD1

cdr3_aa: CASKTDFSTDTQYF
cdr3_nt: TGTGCCAGCAAGACCGATTTTAGCACAGATACGCAGTATTTT
v_call: TRBV6-5
clone_size: few
j_call: TRBJ2-3
d_call: .

cdr3_aa: CASSYHGTGNTIYF
cdr3_nt: TGTGCCAGCAGTTACCACGGGACTGGAAACACCATATATTTT
v_call: TRBV28
clone_size: few
j_call: TRBJ1-3
d_call: .

cdr3_aa: CASTEGAPDTQYF
cdr3_nt: TGTGCCAGCACGGAAGGGGCCCCAGATACGCAGTATTTT
v_call: TRBV28
clone_size: .
j_call: TRBJ2-3
d_call: .

cdr3_aa: CASSFTGTGELFF
cdr3_nt: TGTGCCAGCAGCTTCACTGGCACCGGGGAGCTGTTTTTT
v_call: TRBV11-2
clone_size: medium-sized
j_call: TRBJ2-2
d_call: .

cdr3_aa: CASKGAGTAEETQYF
cdr3_nt: TGTGCCAGTAAGGGGGCCGGGACTGCTGAAGAGACCCAGTACTTC
v_call: TRBV19
clone_size: .
j_call: TRBJ2-5
d_call: .

cdr3_aa: CASSQDLWQATQYF
cdr3_nt: TGCGCCAGCAGCCAAGATCTTTGGCAGGCGACCCAGTACTTC
v_call: TRBV4-3
clone_size: once
j_call: TRBJ2-5
d_call: .

cdr3_aa: CASSQDRQGIYGYTF
cdr3_nt: TGTGCCAGCAGCCAAGATCGACAGGGCATCTATGGCTACACCTTC
v_call: TRBV4-2
clone_size: .
j_call: TRBJ1-2
d_call: TRBD1

cdr3_aa: CASQYGRGDTGELFF
cdr3_nt: TGTGCCAGCCAGTACGGAAGGGGTGACACCGGGGAGCTGTTTTTT
v_call: TRBV27
clone_size: .
j_call: TRBJ2-2
d_call: .